This T cell receptor (beta chain) was observed in a study of T cell responses to AZD1222 COVID-19 vaccine. The overall study: Researchers grouped second doses given at about 4 or about 12 weeks into one pool.

Findings and limits, study-wide: The sample set comprised mostly white British donors with more females, and clonal diversity was possibly underestimated. Spike as a whole was targeted by vaccine-associated CD4 TCRs, dominant at 160-218 and 743-854.

Details on this clone: Its antigen is undetermined.

Produced via immunoSEQ multiplex PCR; TCRdb's table is partial and in-frame only. The table records about 69,000 clones, approximately 90% of them present only once. V lost 0 bases, J lost 4 bases, and 13 bases lay in between. The CDR3 extends over 16 amino acids. Germline CDR1 and CDR2: MNHEY and SVGAGI. Source: peripheral blood, taken on day 0 of AZD1222 vaccination. This sequence was found in an adult in good health. The genes are TRBV6-5 and TRBJ2-1, with D tentatively TRBD2 (6 bases). The CDR3 loop is CASSYSGTSLYNEQFF. CDR3 bases: TGTGCCAGCAGTTACTCGGGGACTTCTCTGTACAATGAGCAGTTCTTC.